This T cell receptor beta chain was recovered during a study of T cell responses to AZD1222 COVID-19 vaccine. The count of this clone is one. Antigen specificity is unknown. Profiling relied on immunoSEQ multiplex PCR, and the TCRdb table lists in-frame clones only, not all of them. The table records around 130,000 clones, about 88% of them present only once. Germline V gene sequence: CDR1 GTSNPN, CDR2 SVGIG (reference sequence). The CDR3 extends over 13 amino acids. The V end was cut by 3 bases, the J end by 7 bases, with 12 bases between. General study points: The peak T cell response came first, and repertoires were sampled only after it. With two AZD1222 doses given, Spike-specific TCR breadth and depth both rose. Reportedly, close to half of spike-specific TCRs are directed against unmutated variant regions.

This chain uses TRBV30 with TRBJ1-4; perhaps TRBD1 as D (5 bases). This TCR was sampled from an adult who received the AZD1222 COVID-19 vaccine. The source was peripheral blood, collected 28 days after the second AZD1222 dose. CDR3 sequence (DNA): TGTGCCTGGAGGGAGGAGGGGACTGAAAAACTGTTTTTT. It is translated as CAWREEGTEKLFF.